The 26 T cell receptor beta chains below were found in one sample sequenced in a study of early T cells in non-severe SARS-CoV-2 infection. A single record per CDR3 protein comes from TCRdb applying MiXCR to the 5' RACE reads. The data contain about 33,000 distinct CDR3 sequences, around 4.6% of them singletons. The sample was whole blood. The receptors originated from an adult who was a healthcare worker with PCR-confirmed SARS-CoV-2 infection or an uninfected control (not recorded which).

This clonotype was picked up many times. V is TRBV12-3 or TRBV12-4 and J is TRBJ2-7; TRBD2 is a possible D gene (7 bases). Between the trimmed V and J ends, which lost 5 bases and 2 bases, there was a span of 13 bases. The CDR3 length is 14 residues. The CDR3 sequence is CASSGGGLTYEQYF. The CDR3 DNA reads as TGTGCCAGCAGTGGCGGGGGCCTTACCTACGAGCAGTACTTC.

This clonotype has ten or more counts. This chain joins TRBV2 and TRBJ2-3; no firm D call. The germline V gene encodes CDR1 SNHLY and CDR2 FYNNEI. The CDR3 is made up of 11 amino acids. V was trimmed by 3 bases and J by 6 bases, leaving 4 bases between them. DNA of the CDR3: TGTGCCAGCAGTGAGAGGGATACGCAGTATTTT. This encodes CASSERDTQYF.

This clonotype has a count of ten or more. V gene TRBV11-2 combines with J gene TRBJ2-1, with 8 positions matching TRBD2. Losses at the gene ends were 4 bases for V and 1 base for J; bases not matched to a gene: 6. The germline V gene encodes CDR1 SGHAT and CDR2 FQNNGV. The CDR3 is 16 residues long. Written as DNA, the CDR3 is TGTGCCAGCAGCTCCGCGCGGGGGGCTTCCTACAATGAGCAGTTCTTC. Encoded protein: CASSSARGASYNEQFF.

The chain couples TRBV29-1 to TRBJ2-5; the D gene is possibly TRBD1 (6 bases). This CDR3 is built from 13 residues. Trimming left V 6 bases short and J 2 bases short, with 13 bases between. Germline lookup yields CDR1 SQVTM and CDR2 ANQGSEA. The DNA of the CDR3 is TGCAGCGTAGAAACAGGGTCTCAAGAGACCCAGTACTTC. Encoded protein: CSVETGSQETQYF.

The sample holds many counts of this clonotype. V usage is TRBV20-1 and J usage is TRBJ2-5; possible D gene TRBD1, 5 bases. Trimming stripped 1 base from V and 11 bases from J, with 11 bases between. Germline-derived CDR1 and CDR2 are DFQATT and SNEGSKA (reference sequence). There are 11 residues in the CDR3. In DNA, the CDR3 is TGCAGTGCTAGAGCCCAGGGCTCGCAGTACTTC. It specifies CSARAQGSQYF.

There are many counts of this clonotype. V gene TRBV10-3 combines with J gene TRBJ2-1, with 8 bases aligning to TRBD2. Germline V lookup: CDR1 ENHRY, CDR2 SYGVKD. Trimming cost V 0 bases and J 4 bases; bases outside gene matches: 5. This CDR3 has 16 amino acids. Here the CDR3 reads CAISESQAGVYNEQFF. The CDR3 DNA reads TGTGCCATCAGTGAGTCCCAAGCGGGGGTTTACAATGAGCAGTTCTTC.

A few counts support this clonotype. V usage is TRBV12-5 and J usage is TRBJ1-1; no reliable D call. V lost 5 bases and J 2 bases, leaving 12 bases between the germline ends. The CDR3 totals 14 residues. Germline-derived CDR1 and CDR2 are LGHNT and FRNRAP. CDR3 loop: CASGPGGANTEAFF. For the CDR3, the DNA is TGTGCTAGTGGTCCTGGTGGAGCAAACACTGAAGCTTTCTTT.

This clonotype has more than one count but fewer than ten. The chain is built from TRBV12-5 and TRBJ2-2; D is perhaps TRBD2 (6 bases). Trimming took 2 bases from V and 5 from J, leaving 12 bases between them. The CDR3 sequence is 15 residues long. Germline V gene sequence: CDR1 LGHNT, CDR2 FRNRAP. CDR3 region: CASGLTSSITGELFF. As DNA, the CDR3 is TGTGCTAGTGGTTTGACTAGCTCTATTACCGGGGAGCTGTTTTTT. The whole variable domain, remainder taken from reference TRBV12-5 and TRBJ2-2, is DARVTQTPRHKVTEMGQEVTMRCQPILGHNTVFWYRQTMMQGLELLAYFRNRAPLDDSGMPKDRFSAEMPDATLATLKIQPSEPRDSAVYFCASGLTSSITGELFFGEGSRLTVL.

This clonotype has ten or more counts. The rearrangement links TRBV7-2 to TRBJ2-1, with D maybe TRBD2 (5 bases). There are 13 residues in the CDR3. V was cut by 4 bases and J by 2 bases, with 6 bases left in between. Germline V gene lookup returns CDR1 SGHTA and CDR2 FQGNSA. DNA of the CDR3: TGTGCCAGCAGCTCCGGGGCCTACAATGAGCAGTTCTTC. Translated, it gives CASSSGAYNEQFF.

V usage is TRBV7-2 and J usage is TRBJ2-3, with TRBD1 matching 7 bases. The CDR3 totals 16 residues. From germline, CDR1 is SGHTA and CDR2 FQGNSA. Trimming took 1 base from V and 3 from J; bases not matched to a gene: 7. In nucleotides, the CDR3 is TGTGCCAGCAGCTTAGTTGGTGGCAGGGGGACAGATACGCAGTATTTT. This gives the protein CASSLVGGRGTDTQYF.

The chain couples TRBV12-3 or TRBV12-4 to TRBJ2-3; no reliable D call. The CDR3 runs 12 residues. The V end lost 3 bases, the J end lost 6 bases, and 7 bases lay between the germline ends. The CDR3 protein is CASSFLADTQYF. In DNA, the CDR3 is TGTGCCAGCAGTTTTTTGGCGGATACGCAGTATTTT.

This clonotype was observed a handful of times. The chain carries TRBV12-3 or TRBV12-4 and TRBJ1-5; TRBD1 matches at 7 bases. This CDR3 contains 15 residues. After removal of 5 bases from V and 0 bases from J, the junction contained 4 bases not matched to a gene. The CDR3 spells CASSPDRFSNQPQHF. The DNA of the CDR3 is TGTGCCAGCAGTCCGGACAGGTTTAGCAATCAGCCCCAGCATTTT.

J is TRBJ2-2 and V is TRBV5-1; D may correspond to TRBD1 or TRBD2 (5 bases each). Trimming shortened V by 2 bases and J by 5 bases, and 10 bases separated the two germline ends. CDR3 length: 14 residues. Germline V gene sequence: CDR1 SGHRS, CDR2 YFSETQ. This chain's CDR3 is CASSFGKGTGELFF. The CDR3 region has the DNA TGCGCCAGCAGCTTCGGGAAGGGGACCGGGGAGCTGTTTTTT.

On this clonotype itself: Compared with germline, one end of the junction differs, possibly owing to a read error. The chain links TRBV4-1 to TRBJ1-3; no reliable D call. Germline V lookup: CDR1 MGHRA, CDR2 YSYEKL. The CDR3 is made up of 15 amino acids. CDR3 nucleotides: TGCGCTAGCAGCCAAGAACGGGGTTTTGGAAACACCATATATTTT. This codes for CASSQERGFGNTIYF.

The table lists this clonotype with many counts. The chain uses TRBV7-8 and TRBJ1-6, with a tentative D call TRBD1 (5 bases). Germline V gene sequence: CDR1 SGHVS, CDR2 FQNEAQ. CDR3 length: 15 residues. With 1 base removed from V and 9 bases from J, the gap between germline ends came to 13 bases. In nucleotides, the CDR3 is TGTGCCAGCAGCTTAGGGGGTCAGGGTGCTTCACCCCTCCACTTT. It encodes CASSLGGQGASPLHF.

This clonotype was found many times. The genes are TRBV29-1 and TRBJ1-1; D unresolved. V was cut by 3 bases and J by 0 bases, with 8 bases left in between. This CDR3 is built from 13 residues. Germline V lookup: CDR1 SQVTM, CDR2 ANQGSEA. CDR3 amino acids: CSVEGRMNTEAFF. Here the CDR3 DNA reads TGCAGCGTTGAGGGCAGGATGAACACTGAAGCTTTCTTT.

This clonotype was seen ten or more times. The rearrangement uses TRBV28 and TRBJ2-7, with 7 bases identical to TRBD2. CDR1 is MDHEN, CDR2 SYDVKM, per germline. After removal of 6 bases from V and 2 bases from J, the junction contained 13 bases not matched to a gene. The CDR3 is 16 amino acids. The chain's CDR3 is CASSFTPSGTTYEQYF. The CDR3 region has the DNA TGTGCCAGCAGCTTCACGCCTAGCGGAACCACCTACGAGCAGTACTTC.

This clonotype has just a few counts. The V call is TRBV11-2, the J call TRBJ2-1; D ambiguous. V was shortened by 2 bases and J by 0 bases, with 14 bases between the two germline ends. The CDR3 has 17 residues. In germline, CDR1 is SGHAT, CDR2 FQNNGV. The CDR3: CASSLYPAYSSYNEQFF. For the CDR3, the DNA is TGTGCCAGCAGCTTATACCCGGCTTATAGCTCCTACAATGAGCAGTTCTTC. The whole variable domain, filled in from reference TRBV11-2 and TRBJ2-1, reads EAGVAQSPRYKIIEKRQSVAFWCNPISGHATLYWYQQILGQGPKLLIQFQNNGVVDDSQLPKDRFSAERLKGVDSTLKIQPAKLEDSAVYLCASSLYPAYSSYNEQFFGPGTRLTVL.

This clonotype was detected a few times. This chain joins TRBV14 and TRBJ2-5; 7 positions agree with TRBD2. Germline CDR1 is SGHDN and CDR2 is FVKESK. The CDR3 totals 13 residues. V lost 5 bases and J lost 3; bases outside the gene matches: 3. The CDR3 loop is CASSDLAEETQYF. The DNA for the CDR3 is TGTGCCAGCAGCGATCTAGCGGAAGAGACCCAGTACTTC.

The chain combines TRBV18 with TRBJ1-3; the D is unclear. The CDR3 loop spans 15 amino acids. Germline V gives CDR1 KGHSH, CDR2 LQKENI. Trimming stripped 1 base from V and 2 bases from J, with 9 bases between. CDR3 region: CASSPRGGTGNTIYF. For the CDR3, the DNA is TGTGCCAGCTCACCACGAGGAGGAACTGGAAACACCATATATTTT.

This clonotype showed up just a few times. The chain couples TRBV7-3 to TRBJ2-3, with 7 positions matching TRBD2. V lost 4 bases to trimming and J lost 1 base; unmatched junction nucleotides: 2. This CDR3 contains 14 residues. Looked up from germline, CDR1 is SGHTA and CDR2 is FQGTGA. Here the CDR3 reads CASSYRGGTDTQYF. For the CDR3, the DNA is TGTGCCAGCAGCTACCGGGGGGGCACAGATACGCAGTATTTT. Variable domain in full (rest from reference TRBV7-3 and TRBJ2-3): GAGVSQTPSNKVTEKGKYVELRCDPISGHTALYWYRQSLGQGPEFLIYFQGTGAADDSGLPNDRFFAVRPEGSVSTLKIQRTERGDSAVYLCASSYRGGTDTQYFGPGTRLTVL.

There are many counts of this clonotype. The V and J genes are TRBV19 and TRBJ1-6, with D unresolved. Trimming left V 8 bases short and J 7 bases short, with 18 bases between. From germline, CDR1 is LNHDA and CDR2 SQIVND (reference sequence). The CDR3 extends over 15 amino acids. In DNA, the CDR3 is TGTGCCAGTCAGAACGCCCCTCGGGTCAATTCACCCCTCCACTTT. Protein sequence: CASQNAPRVNSPLHF.

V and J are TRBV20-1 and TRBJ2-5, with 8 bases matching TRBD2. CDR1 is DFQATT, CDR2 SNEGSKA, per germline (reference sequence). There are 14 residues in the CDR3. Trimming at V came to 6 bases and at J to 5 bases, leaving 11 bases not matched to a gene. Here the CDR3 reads CSASGLAGHETQYF. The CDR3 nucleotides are TGCAGTGCATCAGGGCTAGCGGGCCACGAGACCCAGTACTTC.

The CDR3 region has the DNA TGTGCCAGCAGTCGGACTAGCGGGGGCACAGATACGCAGTATTTT. The encoded protein is CASSRTSGGTDTQYF. The chain has TRBV6-4 and TRBJ2-3, with 12 bases fitting TRBD2. Germline CDR1 reads MRHNA; CDR2 reads SNTAGT. The J segment lost 1 base and the V segment lost 5 bases, leaving 1 base of the junction unmatched. CDR3 size: 15 residues.

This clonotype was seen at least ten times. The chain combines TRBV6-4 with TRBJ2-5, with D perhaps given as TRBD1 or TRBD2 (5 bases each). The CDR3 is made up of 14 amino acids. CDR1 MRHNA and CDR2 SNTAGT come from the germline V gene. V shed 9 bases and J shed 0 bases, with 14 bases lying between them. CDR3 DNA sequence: TGTGCCAGGACTGCGTGGGGACACCAAGAGACCCAGTACTTC. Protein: CARTAWGHQETQYF.

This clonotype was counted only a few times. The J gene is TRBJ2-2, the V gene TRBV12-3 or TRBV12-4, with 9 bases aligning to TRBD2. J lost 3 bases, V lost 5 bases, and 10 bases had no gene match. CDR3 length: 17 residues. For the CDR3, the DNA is TGTGCCAGCAGTACCCGTCTAGCGGGGCTGTACACCGGGGAGCTGTTTTTT. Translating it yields CASSTRLAGLYTGELFF.